This TCR beta chain was retrieved from a study of OX40 agonist ivuxolimab in advanced cancers. Clones were read by immunoSEQ multiplex PCR, and TCRdb kept only the in-frame ones, dropping some. The table lists 54,000 or so clones, approximately 80% of them singletons. The V end lost 5 bases, the J end lost 6 bases, and 14 bases lay between the germline ends. The CDR3 has 14 amino acids. Looked up from germline, CDR1 is MDHEN and CDR2 is SYDVKM. The TCR comes from an adult with an advanced solid tumor such as melanoma, head and neck, liver or kidney cancer. The chain uses TRBV28 and TRBJ2-1; the D gene is possibly TRBD1 (6 bases). This sample comprised CD4+ or CD8+ T cells sorted from blood, obtained in a trial of the OX40 agonist ivuxolimab. CDR3 amino acids: CASSETGDRNEQFF. CDR3 DNA sequence: TGTGCCAGCAGTGAGACAGGCGATCGCAATGAGCAGTTCTTC.